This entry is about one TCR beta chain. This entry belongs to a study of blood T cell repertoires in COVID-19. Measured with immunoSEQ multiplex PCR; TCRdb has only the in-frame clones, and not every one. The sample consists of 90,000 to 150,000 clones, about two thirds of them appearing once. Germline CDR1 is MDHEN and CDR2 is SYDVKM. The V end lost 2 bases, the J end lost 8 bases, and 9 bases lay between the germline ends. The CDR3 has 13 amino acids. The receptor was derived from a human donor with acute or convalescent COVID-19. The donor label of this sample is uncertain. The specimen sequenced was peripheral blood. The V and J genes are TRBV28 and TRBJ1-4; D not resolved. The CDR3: CASSLDQVEKLFF. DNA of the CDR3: TGTGCCAGCAGTTTAGATCAGGTAGAAAAACTGTTTTTT.